The next 11 T cell receptor beta chains were all read from a single sample in a study of T cells in localized non-small cell lung cancer. Some clones are missing from TCRdb's copy, which holds only in-frame ones; the method was immunoSEQ multiplex PCR. This sample has about 48,000 clones, with approximately 77% found just once. This sample comprised peripheral blood, obtained before any cancer treatment. The receptors derive from a man aged 35-75 years with stage I squamous cell lung carcinoma.

In the case of this clone: Since a much larger clone is just one base distant, this may be a read error. Other DNA sequences in the sample encode the same CDR3. J is TRBJ1-2 and V is TRBV4-2; 7 bases are a match to TRBD1. Germline CDR1 is LGHNA and CDR2 is YNFKEQ. After removal of 0 bases from V and 0 bases from J, the junction contained 10 bases not matched to a gene. CDR3 length: 18 amino acids. DNA for the CDR3: TGTGCCAGCAGCCAAGAGAATACAGGGGCCCCGGCTAACTATGGCTACACCTTC. Residues: CASSQENTGAPANYGYTF.

V and J are TRBV7-3 and TRBJ2-1; D is uncertain. Germline V gene data show CDR1 as SGHTA and CDR2 as FQGTGA. The CDR3 sequence is 13 residues long. The ends were cut back, 2 bases at V and 4 bases at J, with 6 bases in the middle. The CDR3 nucleotides read TGTGCCAGCAGCTTATACAGTTACAATGAGCAGTTCTTC. Its protein product is CASSLYSYNEQFF.

The J gene is TRBJ1-6, the V gene TRBV9; no clear D. CDR3 length: 13 amino acids. Germline CDR1 SGDLS, CDR2 YYNGEE. The germline V and J ends were trimmed by 0 bases and 9 bases, with 7 bases remaining between them. The CDR3 region has the DNA TGTGCCAGCAGCGTAGATGGGTTTTCACCCCTCCACTTT. Translation: CASSVDGFSPLHF.

The chain couples TRBV10-3 to TRBJ2-1; tentative D call: TRBD1 (7 bases). CDR3 length: 14 amino acids. V was shortened by 6 bases and J by 3 bases, with 12 bases between the two germline ends. Germline values: CDR1 ENHRY, CDR2 SYGVKD. The CDR3: CAIRRDRLYNEQFF. CDR3 coding DNA: TGTGCCATCAGGCGGGACAGACTCTACAATGAGCAGTTCTTC.

This sequence joins TRBV4-2 and TRBJ2-3; no definite D call. The CDR3 totals 13 residues. CDR1 and CDR2 (germline): LGHNA, YNFKEQ. Trimming shortened V by 3 bases and J by 3 bases, and 7 bases separated the two germline ends. For the CDR3, the DNA is TGTGCCAGCAGCCAGGAGAGTACAGATACGCAGTATTTT. It translates to CASSQESTDTQYF.

This clone has only one observation. The CDR3 protein is CASSLTGYTEAFF. The CDR3, as DNA: TGTGCCAGCAGCTTAACAGGGTACACTGAAGCTTTCTTT. The rearrangement links TRBV7-9 to TRBJ1-1; tentative D call: TRBD1 (6 bases). Germline values: CDR1 SEHNR, CDR2 FQNEAQ (reference sequence). The CDR3 length is 13 residues. V was clipped by 2 bases and J by 3 bases, with 7 bases between them.

This chain joins TRBV28 and TRBJ1-4; TRBD1 matches at 10 bases. Losses at the gene ends were 6 bases for V and 8 bases for J; bases not matched to a gene: 9. Germline V gene lookup returns CDR1 MDHEN and CDR2 SYDVKM. The CDR3 has 15 residues. The CDR3 reads CASRPPTGGAEKLFF. The CDR3 DNA is TGTGCCAGCAGACCCCCGACAGGGGGCGCGGAAAAACTGTTTTTT.

The chain recombines TRBV5-6 with TRBJ1-1; D uncertain. The CDR3 covers 13 residues. The germline CDR1 and CDR2 sequences are SGHDT and YYEEEE. Trimming took 0 bases from V and 5 from J, leaving 8 bases between them. CDR3 loop: CASSLVEGTEAFF. The CDR3 coding sequence is TGTGCCAGCAGCTTGGTGGAGGGAACTGAAGCTTTCTTT.

This clone appeared a single time. The chain has TRBV7-9 and TRBJ2-7, with a possible D match to TRBD1 (6 bases). The germline V and J ends were trimmed by 1 base and 8 bases, with 15 bases remaining between them. The CDR3 totals 14 residues. Germline-derived CDR1 and CDR2 are SEHNR and FQNEAQ (reference sequence). The CDR3 nucleotides read TGTGCCAGCAGCTTAGTTCTCCTTGGGGGCAAGCAGTACTTC. Protein product: CASSLVLLGGKQYF. The whole variable domain, filled in from reference TRBV7-9 and TRBJ2-7, reads DTGVSQNPRHKITKRGQNVTFRCDPISEHNRLYWYRQTLGQGPEFLTYFQNEAQLEKSRLLSDRFSAERPKGSFSTLEIQRTEQGDSAMYLCASSLVLLGGKQYFGPGTRLTVT.

The genes are TRBV11-2 and TRBJ2-7, with D possibly matching TRBD1 (7 bases). The CDR3 spans 16 residues. The V end was cut by 6 bases, the J end by 3 bases, with 21 bases between. Per the germline V gene, CDR1 is SGHAT and CDR2 is FQNNGV. The DNA for the CDR3 is TGTGCCAGCAGTTCTCCCCCCAGACAGGGACTCTACGAGCAGTACTTC. The encoded protein is CASSSPPRQGLYEQYF.

V is TRBV19 and J is TRBJ2-1; D is unclear. This CDR3 is built from 18 residues. Looked up from germline, CDR1 is LNHDA and CDR2 is SQIVND (reference sequence). V lost 0 bases, J lost 0 bases, and 15 bases lay in between. CDR3 in amino acids: CASSIDLGGPSSYNEQFF. CDR3 in DNA: TGTGCCAGTAGTATAGATTTGGGCGGTCCGAGCTCCTACAATGAGCAGTTCTTC.